This section outlines one T cell receptor beta chain sequence together with its context. The V end was cut by 7 bases, the J end by 8 bases, with 5 bases between. Germline lookup yields CDR1 MRHNA and CDR2 SNTAGT. This CDR3 is built from 9 residues. The record originates from a study of cytomegalovirus exposure and HLA in healthy donors. In the study overall: The Caucasian-associated ancestry cluster held around four fifths of a few hundred genotyped donors.

PCR primers comprised 60 Vbeta and 13 Jbeta primers. Sequencing was performed with immunoSEQ multiplex PCR; in TCRdb, only in-frame clones are kept and a portion is missing. Among 150,000 to 200,000 clones listed, approximately 85% were seen once. The chain couples TRBV6-4 to TRBJ1-2; D is ambiguous. This receptor was identified in a man aged 18 to 35 in good health and CMV-seropositive. The material sequenced was PBMCs. CDR3 sequence reads: CASTVGYTF. The CDR3, as DNA: TGTGCCAGCACGGTAGGCTACACCTTC.